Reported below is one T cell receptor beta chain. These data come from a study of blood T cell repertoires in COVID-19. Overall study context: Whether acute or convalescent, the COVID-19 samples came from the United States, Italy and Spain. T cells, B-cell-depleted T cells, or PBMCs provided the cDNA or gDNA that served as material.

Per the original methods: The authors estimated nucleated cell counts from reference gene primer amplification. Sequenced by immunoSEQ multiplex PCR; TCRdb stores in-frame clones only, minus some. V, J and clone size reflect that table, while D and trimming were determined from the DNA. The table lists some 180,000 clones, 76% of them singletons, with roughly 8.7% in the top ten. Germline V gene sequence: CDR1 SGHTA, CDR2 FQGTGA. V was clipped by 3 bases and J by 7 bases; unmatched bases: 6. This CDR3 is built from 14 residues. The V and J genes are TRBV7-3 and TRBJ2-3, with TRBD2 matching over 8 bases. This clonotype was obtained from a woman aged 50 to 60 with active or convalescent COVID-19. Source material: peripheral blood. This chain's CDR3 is CASSFRGGSNTQYF. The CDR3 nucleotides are TGTGCCAGCAGCTTTCGGGGGGGCTCGAATACGCAGTATTTT.